This T cell receptor beta chain came from a study of blood T cell repertoires in COVID-19. About the research overall: Researchers got acute and convalescent COVID-19 samples from the United States, Italy and Spain. T cells, B-cell-depleted T cells, or PBMCs provided the cDNA or gDNA that served as material.

In the study's own analysis: Amplifying reference gene primers gave estimates of nucleated cell counts. Measured with immunoSEQ multiplex PCR; TCRdb has only the in-frame clones, and not every one. That table gives V, J and clone size, and the DNA gave D and trimming. The repertoire holds 250,000 to 300,000 clones, around 88% seen once, with approximately 5.3% in the top ten. V gave up 6 bases and J gave up 5 bases; unmatched junction bases: 13. The CDR3 has 17 amino acids. Germline CDR1 and CDR2: MNHEY and SMNVEV (reference sequence). Sequenced material: peripheral blood. The source of this sequence is a man of 80 years or more with acute or convalescent COVID-19. The rearrangement joins TRBV27 to TRBJ2-2, with 9 nucleotides matching TRBD1. CDR3 sequence reads: CASSLRLGQGPTGELFF. In DNA, the CDR3 is TGTGCCAGCAGCCTCCGATTGGGACAGGGTCCGACCGGGGAGCTGTTTTTT.